Listed below are T cell receptor beta chains from one sample, sequenced in a study of naive and memory T cell subsets. One entry per CDR3 protein, called by TCRdb with MiXCR from the UMI-ligation and nested PCR reads. The repertoire has 130,000 to 150,000 distinct CDR3 sequences, more than 15% of them found once; the top ten carry about 0.13%. Sequencing was performed on naive CD4+ T cells from blood. These receptors were obtained from a human donor in good health. CDR3s include the opening cysteine and the closing phenylalanine or tryptophan. The order of the fields is D gene, J gene, V gene, clone size, CDR3 protein, CDR3 DNA. A D gene is named only where the DNA matches it firmly. Only part of the rows carry a size: once, few, many, or a class if the clone is expanded.

>TRBD1|TRBJ2-5|TRBV7-9|few
CASSTGRDRRPGTQYF
TGTGCCAGCAGCACAGGCCGGGACAGACGGCCAGGGACCCAGTACTTC
>.|TRBJ2-1|TRBV12-3/TRBV12-4|few
CASSGRQGGNEQFF
TGTGCCAGCAGCGGTCGCCAGGGGGGTAATGAGCAGTTCTTC
>.|TRBJ2-3|TRBV18|.
CASSPLGITDTQYF
TGTGCCAGCTCACCACTGGGGATCACAGATACGCAGTATTTT
>.|TRBJ2-2|TRBV10-3|few
CAISVGQGTPGELFF
TGTGCCATCAGTGTGGGGCAGGGTACACCCGGGGAGCTGTTTTTT
>TRBD1|TRBJ2-7|TRBV4-1|.
CASSRPGQASSYEQYF
TGCGCCAGCAGCCGCCCGGGACAGGCAAGCTCCTACGAGCAGTACTTC
>TRBD2|TRBJ2-7|TRBV18|.
CASSPRTSGSRYEQYF
TGTGCCAGCTCACCACGGACTAGCGGGAGTCGCTACGAGCAGTACTTC
>TRBD2|TRBJ2-1|TRBV3-1|.
CASSQESGRKRSEQFF
TGTGCCAGCAGCCAAGAAAGCGGGAGAAAAAGGAGTGAGCAGTTCTTC
>TRBD2|TRBJ2-7|TRBV5-6|few
CASSLVSGTYEQYF
TGTGCCAGCAGCTTGGTGAGCGGGACCTACGAGCAGTACTTC
>.|TRBJ2-1|TRBV24-1|.
CATSDFQRNEQFF
TGTGCCACCAGTGATTTCCAGAGGAATGAGCAGTTCTTC
>TRBD2|TRBJ2-7|TRBV5-1|many
CASSPEGLAGETYEQYF
TGCGCCAGCAGCCCTGAGGGACTAGCGGGAGAGACCTACGAGCAGTACTTC
>TRBD1|TRBJ2-5|TRBV29-1|.
CSVDGTGVETQYF
TGCAGCGTGGACGGGACAGGGGTAGAGACCCAGTACTTC
>TRBD1|TRBJ1-6|TRBV20-1|.
CSAPTGGINNSPLHF
TGCAGTGCTCCCACAGGGGGCATCAATAATTCACCCCTCCACTTT
>TRBD1|TRBJ1-2|TRBV10-3|.
CAISGTDRDYGYTF
TGTGCCATCAGTGGGACGGACAGGGACTATGGCTACACCTTC
>.|TRBJ2-5|TRBV7-9|few
CASSFSHTGETQYF
TGTGCCAGCAGCTTTTCCCACACTGGGGAGACCCAGTACTTC
>.|TRBJ2-1|TRBV27|.
CASSFLVGQGSYNEQFF
TGTGCCAGCAGTTTCTTGGTTGGGCAGGGTTCATACAATGAGCAGTTCTTC
>TRBD1|TRBJ2-4|TRBV20-1|few
CSARRTGENIQYF
TGCAGTGCTAGAAGGACAGGGGAAAACATTCAGTACTTC
>.|TRBJ1-5|TRBV20-1|few
CSASRQRSNQPQHF
TGCAGTGCGTCCAGGCAGAGAAGCAATCAGCCCCAGCATTTT
>.|TRBJ2-5|TRBV6-1|.
CASSRDRSEETQYF
TGTGCCAGCTCCCGAGACAGGTCGGAAGAGACCCAGTACTTC
>TRBD2|TRBJ2-3|TRBV5-1|.
CASSLTSGTVADTQYF
TGCGCCAGCAGCTTAACTAGCGGGACCGTCGCCGATACGCAGTATTTT
>TRBD1|TRBJ2-3|TRBV12-3/TRBV12-4|few
CASRGRQGVTDTQYF
TGTGCCAGCCGGGGAAGACAGGGTGTTACAGATACGCAGTATTTT
>TRBD2|TRBJ2-3|TRBV5-4|.
CASSLVAGASDTQYF
TGTGCCAGCAGCTTGGTGGCGGGAGCGAGCGATACGCAGTATTTT
>TRBD1|TRBJ1-5|TRBV7-9|few
CASSPGQGAYKDNQPQHF
TGTGCCAGCAGCCCAGGACAGGGGGCGTATAAGGACAATCAGCCCCAGCATTTT
>.|TRBJ1-6|TRBV4-2|.
CASSQEGNSPLHF
TGTGCCAGCAGCCAAGAAGGGAATTCACCCCTCCACTTT
>.|TRBJ2-1|TRBV6-6|.
CASSYPSGTVINEQFF
TGTGCCAGCAGTTACCCGTCGGGGACGGTGATCAATGAGCAGTTCTTC
>.|TRBJ2-7|TRBV6-5|many
CASSYTQSGTYEQYF
TGTGCCAGCAGTTACACCCAGTCGGGAACTTACGAGCAGTACTTC
>.|TRBJ2-7|TRBV4-1|.
CASSQGRLDYSYEQYF
TGCGCCAGCAGCCAGGGCCGACTAGATTACTCCTACGAGCAGTACTTC
>TRBD1|TRBJ2-3|TRBV6-6|many
CASRRQGEVDTQYF
TGTGCCAGCAGGAGACAGGGGGAGGTAGATACGCAGTATTTT
>.|TRBJ2-7|TRBV7-2|.
CASSTGRAGAEQYF
TGTGCCAGCAGCACGGGACGAGCGGGTGCCGAGCAGTACTTC
>TRBD1|TRBJ1-4|TRBV7-2|many
CASSRDRGGEKLFF
TGTGCCAGCAGCCGGGACAGGGGAGGAGAAAAACTGTTTTTT
>.|TRBJ1-5|TRBV30|few
CAWSLGEDQPQHF
TGTGCCTGGAGCCTGGGGGAGGATCAGCCCCAGCATTTT
>.|TRBJ2-2|TRBV20-1|.
CSASGQSGELFF
TGCAGTGCTTCTGGACAGTCCGGGGAGCTGTTTTTT
>.|TRBJ2-1|TRBV21-1|few
CASSARLASTDGEQFF
TGTGCCAGCAGCGCGAGACTAGCCTCAACCGACGGTGAGCAGTTCTTC
>TRBD1|TRBJ2-7|TRBV10-3|few
CATNDRRGSYEQYF
TGTGCCACCAACGATCGCAGGGGGTCCTACGAGCAGTACTTC
>.|TRBJ1-2|TRBV20-1|.
CSAKDPDSYGYTF
TGCAGTGCTAAAGACCCGGACAGCTATGGCTACACCTTC
>.|TRBJ2-7|TRBV10-3|.
CAISEKGLDEQYF
TGTGCCATCAGTGAGAAAGGTTTGGACGAGCAGTACTTC
>.|TRBJ1-5|TRBV2|few
CASTTNGGFQPQHF
TGTGCCAGCACCACAAACGGAGGGTTTCAGCCCCAGCATTTT